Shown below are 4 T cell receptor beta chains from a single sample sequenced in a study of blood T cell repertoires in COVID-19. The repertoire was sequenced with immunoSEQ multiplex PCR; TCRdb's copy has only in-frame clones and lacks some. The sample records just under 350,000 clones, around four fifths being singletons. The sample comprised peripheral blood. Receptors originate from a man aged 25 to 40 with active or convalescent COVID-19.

CDR3 region: CASSQGLAGDHYEQYF. The CDR3 coding sequence is TGCGCCAGCAGCCAAGGGTTAGCGGGGGACCACTACGAGCAGTACTTC. The chain carries TRBV4-1 and TRBJ2-7; 9 bases fit TRBD2. In germline, CDR1 is MGHRA, CDR2 YSYEKL. After removal of 1 base from V and 3 bases from J, the junction contained 7 bases not matched to a gene. This CDR3 region has 16 residues.

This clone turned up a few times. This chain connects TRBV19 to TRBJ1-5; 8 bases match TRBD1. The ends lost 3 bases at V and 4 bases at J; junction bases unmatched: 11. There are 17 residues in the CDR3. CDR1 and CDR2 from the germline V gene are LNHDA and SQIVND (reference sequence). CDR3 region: CASSIGTGWSPNQPQHF. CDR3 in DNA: TGTGCCAGTAGTATCGGGACAGGTTGGTCTCCAAATCAGCCCCAGCATTTT.

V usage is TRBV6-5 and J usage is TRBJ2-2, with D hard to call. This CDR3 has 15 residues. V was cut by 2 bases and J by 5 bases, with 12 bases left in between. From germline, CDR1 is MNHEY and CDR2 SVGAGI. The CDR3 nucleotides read TGTGCCAGCAGTTACGGCACCAGTCCTACCGGGGAGCTGTTTTTT. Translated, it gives CASSYGTSPTGELFF.

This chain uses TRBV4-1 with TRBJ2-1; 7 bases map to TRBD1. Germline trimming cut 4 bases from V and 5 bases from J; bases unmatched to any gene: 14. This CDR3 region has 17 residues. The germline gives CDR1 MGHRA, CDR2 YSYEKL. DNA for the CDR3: TGCGCCAGCAGCCGAGGAATGAGGGGGCGCACCCACAATGAGCAGTTCTTC. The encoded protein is CASSRGMRGRTHNEQFF.